The text below deals with one T cell receptor (beta chain). Its antigen is currently unknown. This CDR3 is built from 16 residues. Germline V gene data show CDR1 as MNHEY and CDR2 as SMNVEV (reference sequence). These data originate in a study of cytomegalovirus exposure and HLA in healthy donors. Study-level results: In a later analysis, an Asian-associated ancestry cluster reportedly showed fewer N-insertions than the approximately 620-donor mean. The presence/absence work took it that sequencing depth was about the same across donors. A classifier reportedly called cytomegalovirus status with high sensitivity and specificity.

PCR primers comprised 60 Vbeta and 13 Jbeta primers. The repertoire was sequenced with immunoSEQ multiplex PCR; TCRdb's copy has only in-frame clones and lacks some. The sample lists about 160,000 clones; about 80% were seen once. Sequenced material: PBMCs. The chain has TRBV27 and TRBJ2-5; D may be TRBD1 (6 bases). The end of the DNA is better explained by TRBJ2-7, so the J call may be wrong. This clonotype originated in a man younger than 40 in good health and CMV-seronegative. The CDR3 protein is CASTNDQGFGDREQYF. DNA for the CDR3: TGTGCCAGCACAAACGATCAGGGGTTTGGTGATCGCGAGCAGTACTTC.